The text below deals with one TCR beta chain. The antigen is unknown. This table comes from immunoSEQ multiplex PCR, and its TCRdb copy is limited to in-frame clones, with some not included. The data hold about 110,000 clones, with about 90% observed a single time. The data were obtained in a study of a mutant IDH1 vaccine in newly diagnosed glioma. Looking at the study overall: During weeks 1, 3, 5, 7, 11, 15, 19 and 23, patients received eight vaccinations. Vaccinations were initiated 4-6 weeks following radiotherapy alone, or were given together with temozolomide cycles. Patients under treatment included around 60% males and about 40% females and had a mean age of around 37 years.

Noted time point: week 11, during vaccination. The vaccine gave 300 ug of a 20-mer mutant IDH1 peptide subcutaneously per dose. Trimming shortened V by 2 bases and J by 0 bases, and 11 bases separated the two germline ends. Germline V gene sequence: CDR1 MNHNY, CDR2 SVGAGI (reference sequence). The CDR3 is 16 amino acids. The sequence derives from a woman aged 50 to 65 with glioma. The chain couples TRBV6-6 to TRBJ2-1; no definite D call. This specimen consisted of PBMCs, obtained from a glioma patient whose treatment included an IDH1 peptide vaccine. This CDR3 is CASSYPPSGSYNEQFF. CDR3 bases: TGTGCCAGCAGTTACCCCCCCTCTGGCTCCTACAATGAGCAGTTCTTC.